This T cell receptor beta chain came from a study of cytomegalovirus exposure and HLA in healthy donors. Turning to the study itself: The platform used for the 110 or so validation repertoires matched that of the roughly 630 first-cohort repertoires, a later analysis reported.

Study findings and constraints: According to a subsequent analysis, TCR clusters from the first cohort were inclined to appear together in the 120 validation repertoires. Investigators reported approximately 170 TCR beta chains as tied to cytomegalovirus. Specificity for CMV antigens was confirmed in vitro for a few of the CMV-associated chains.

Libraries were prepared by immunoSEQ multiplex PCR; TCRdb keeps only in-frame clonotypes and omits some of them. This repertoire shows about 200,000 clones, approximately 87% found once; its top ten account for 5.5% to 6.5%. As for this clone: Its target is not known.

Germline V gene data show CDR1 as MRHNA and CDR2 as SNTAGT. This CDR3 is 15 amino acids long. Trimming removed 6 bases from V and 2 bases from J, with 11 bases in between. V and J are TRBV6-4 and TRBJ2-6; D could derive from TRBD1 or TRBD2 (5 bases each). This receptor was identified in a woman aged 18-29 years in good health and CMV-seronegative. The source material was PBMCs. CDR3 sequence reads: CASRKGSAGANVLTF. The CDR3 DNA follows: TGTGCCAGCAGGAAGGGGAGCGCTGGGGCCAACGTCCTGACTTTC.